This TCR beta chain was recorded in a study of blood T cells in healthy people across ages. Points from the study as a whole: Diversity was higher, and naive CD4+ cells more numerous, in long-lived donors than in aged donors.

This clonotype was seen a few times. The antigen is unknown. Total RNA, at least 5.5 micrograms per sample, came from PBMCs. Combining a sample-barcoded 5' primer with a J-beta primer mix, a second PCR ran for 7 to 11 cycles. From the 5' RACE reads, TCRdb called clonotypes with MiXCR, one entry per CDR3 protein. This table holds fewer than 1 million distinct CDR3 sequences, around 43% found once. Material: blood. The TCR was taken from a man in his 60s in good health.

The CDR3 DNA sequence: TGTGCCAGCAAGGGCCTTGGGGGACCCGGGGGGCAGTTCTTC. This codes for CASKGLGGPGGQFF. The chain has TRBV12-3 or TRBV12-4 and TRBJ2-1; perhaps TRBD2 as D (6 bases). The ends were cut back, 7 bases at V and 12 bases at J, with 22 bases in the middle. The CDR3 spans 14 residues.